The next 8 T cell receptor beta chains were all read from a single sample in a study of regulatory T cells in long-lasting Graves disease. Arm-PCR of CDR3 regions and iRepertoire HTBI primers were used to build TCR beta libraries. TCRdb passed the multiplex PCR reads through MiXCR, listing each CDR3 protein once. The sample holds about 240,000 distinct CDR3 sequences, around 20% seen once. Time point reported: newly diagnosed GD, antithyroid drugs for less than 3 months. PBMCs provided the RNA from which the TCR library was made. This specimen was peripheral blood mononuclear cells (PBMCs), taken at new diagnosis, from a patient treated with antithyroid drugs. The receptors shown here come from a female donor with Graves disease.

This sequence joins TRBV5-5 and TRBJ1-2; 7 nucleotides agree with TRBD1. CDR3 length: 14 residues. Germline assignment: CDR1 SGHKS and CDR2 YYEKEE (reference sequence). J lost 6 bases, V lost 4 bases, and 9 bases had no gene match. The CDR3 loop reads CASSPTSGTDGYTF. In nucleotides, the CDR3 is TGTGCCAGCAGCCCCACGTCCGGGACAGATGGCTACACCTTC.

This clonotype was observed at least ten times. The rearrangement links TRBV12-3 or TRBV12-4 to TRBJ2-7, with 10 bases identical to TRBD1. The CDR3 runs 14 residues. With 7 bases clipped from V and 5 bases from J, the junction kept 8 bases outside the gene matches. CDR3 sequence reads: CASTTGQGFHEQYF. The CDR3 DNA reads TGTGCCAGCACCACGGGACAGGGGTTCCACGAGCAGTACTTC.

The rearrangement uses TRBV7-9 and TRBJ2-3; 10 bases agree with TRBD2. Germline-derived CDR1 and CDR2 are SEHNR and FQNEAQ (reference sequence). The CDR3 extends over 19 amino acids. Trimming cost V 1 base and J 5 bases; bases outside gene matches: 15. This CDR3 reads CASSLVGISGRMVEDTQYF. The CDR3 coding sequence is TGTGCCAGCAGCTTAGTTGGGATTAGCGGGAGGATGGTGGAAGATACGCAGTATTTT.

In this sample, this clonotype turned up a few times. V usage is TRBV7-9 and J usage is TRBJ2-7; either TRBD1 or TRBD2 may supply D (5 bases each). CDR3 length equals 15 residues. Trimming left V 5 bases short and J 0 bases short, with 14 bases between. CDR1 is SEHNR and CDR2 is FQNEAQ in the germline V gene (reference sequence). CDR3 sequence: CASSGGNRPSYEQYF. The CDR3 bases are TGTGCCAGCAGCGGAGGTAACAGGCCCTCCTACGAGCAGTACTTC.

This clonotype was picked up many times. V is TRBV20-1 and J is TRBJ2-3, with 8 bases aligning to TRBD2. The germline V gene encodes CDR1 DFQATT and CDR2 SNEGSKA (reference sequence). This CDR3 is 12 amino acids long. In DNA form, the CDR3 reads TGCAGCGGGGGGGCCGGCACAGATACGCAGTATTTT. Translation: CSGGAGTDTQYF.

The genes are TRBV7-3 and TRBJ2-7, with 9 bases fitting TRBD2. V lost 2 bases and J lost 0; bases outside the gene matches: 5. This CDR3 is built from 16 residues. Germline lookup yields CDR1 SGHTA and CDR2 FQGTGA. CDR3 residues: CASSLAGGLSSYEQYF. CDR3 DNA sequence: TGTGCCAGCAGCTTAGCGGGGGGGCTGAGCTCCTACGAGCAGTACTTC.

This sequence joins TRBV7-9 and TRBJ2-7, with D possibly being TRBD2 (7 bases). This CDR3 is built from 14 residues. The germline gives CDR1 SEHNR, CDR2 FQNEAQ (reference sequence). V was pared by 0 bases and J by 6 bases, with 12 bases between. CDR3 coding DNA: TGTGCCAGCAGCTTAGCGCGGGGGCCGGGCGAGCAGTACTTC. Amino acids: CASSLARGPGEQYF.

This clonotype was detected many times. V gene TRBV27 combines with J gene TRBJ2-3; D is perhaps TRBD1 (5 bases). CDR1 is MNHEY and CDR2 is SMNVEV in the germline V gene (reference sequence). This CDR3 is 13 amino acids long. Trimming took off 7 bases at V and 2 bases at J, with 10 bases between the two ends. The CDR3 DNA reads TGTGCCAGCAAGCAGGGCTCCACAGATACGCAGTATTTT. It translates to CASKQGSTDTQYF.